The next 23 T cell receptor beta chains were all read from a single sample in a study of cytomegalovirus exposure and HLA in healthy donors. Vbeta (60) and Jbeta (13) primers were used in the PCR. Method: immunoSEQ multiplex PCR; TCRdb's copy keeps in-frame clones and lacks some. The sample holds 55,000 to 70,000 clones, approximately 80% seen once. The sample was PBMCs. Every receptor here comes from a male donor in good health and CMV-seronegative.

This clone was detected only once. The rearrangement links TRBV7-9 to TRBJ2-3; 15 bases align to TRBD2. The V gene end was trimmed by 6 bases and the J gene end by 1 base; junction bases not matched to a gene: 8. CDR1 and CDR2 from the germline V gene are SEHNR and FQNEAQ (reference sequence). This CDR3 is 18 amino acids long. The CDR3 loop reads CASSLGLAGGFRTDTQYF. CDR3 in DNA: TGTGCCAGCAGTCTCGGACTAGCGGGGGGGTTCCGCACAGATACGCAGTATTTT.

The rearrangement links TRBV19 to TRBJ2-7, with D possibly matching TRBD1 (6 bases). V dropped 8 bases and J dropped 9 bases, with 14 bases sitting between them. CDR1 is LNHDA and CDR2 is SQIVND in the germline V gene (reference sequence). The CDR3 extends over 11 amino acids. The CDR3 region has the DNA TGTGCCAGTCAGGGGTTGGGCGGGCAGTACTTC. Protein product: CASQGLGGQYF.

The rearrangement joins TRBV25-1 to TRBJ1-4; perhaps TRBD1 as D (5 bases). The V gene's germline CDR1 is MGHDK and CDR2 SYGVNS. This CDR3 is 16 amino acids long. The ends were cut back, 0 bases at V and 3 bases at J, with 11 bases in the middle. The CDR3 spells CASSEYGEGPNEKLFF. CDR3 nucleotide sequence: TGTGCCAGCAGTGAATATGGGGAGGGGCCTAATGAAAAACTGTTTTTT.

The V call is TRBV2, the J call TRBJ2-7; TRBD1 aligns across 7 bases. CDR1 and CDR2 from the germline V gene are SNHLY and FYNNEI. With V trimmed by 4 bases and J by 12 bases, 15 bases remained unmatched. The CDR3 totals 14 residues. Written as DNA, the CDR3 is TGTGCCAGCAGTGGTAACCCGAGGGGGCCGGCATCGTACTTC. It encodes CASSGNPRGPASYF.

The chain links TRBV18 to TRBJ1-3, with D tentatively TRBD1 (6 bases). V lost 1 base to trimming and J lost 7 bases, with 17 bases between them. Germline-derived CDR1 and CDR2 are KGHSH and LQKENI. CDR3 size: 16 residues. CDR3: CASSPRSARQGNTIYF. The CDR3 region has the DNA TGTGCCAGCTCACCACGAAGCGCGCGGCAGGGGAACACCATATATTTT.

The chain uses TRBV25-1 and TRBJ2-7; D is uncertain. CDR1 and CDR2 from the germline V gene are MGHDK and SYGVNS. The CDR3 is made up of 12 amino acids. Trimming removed 1 base from V and 3 bases from J, with 4 bases in between. CDR3 in amino acids: CASSESIYEQYF. CDR3 in DNA: TGTGCCAGCAGTGAATCTATCTACGAGCAGTACTTC.

The chain couples TRBV6-1 to TRBJ2-1; 13 bases align to TRBD2. This CDR3 contains 15 residues. Germline CDR1 and CDR2: MNHNS and SASEGT. After removal of 6 bases from V and 4 bases from J, the junction contained 3 bases not matched to a gene. CDR3 nucleotides: TGTGCCAGCAGCCCGACTAGCGGGGGGTACAATGAGCAGTTCTTC. It codes for CASSPTSGGYNEQFF.

The gene calls are TRBV7-2 and TRBJ1-5, with TRBD1 as a possible D gene (6 bases). V shed 3 bases and J shed 6 bases, with 12 bases lying between them. CDR1 is SGHTA and CDR2 is FQGNSA in the germline V gene. The CDR3 length is 14 residues. CDR3 sequence: CASSLQGPSQPQHF. The CDR3 nucleotides read TGTGCCAGCAGCTTGCAGGGGCCGAGTCAGCCCCAGCATTTT.

The table lists this clone with a count of one. This sequence joins TRBV7-9 and TRBJ1-1; D ambiguous. This CDR3 contains 17 residues. Trimming stripped 1 base from V and 3 bases from J, with 18 bases between. Germline lookup yields CDR1 SEHNR and CDR2 FQNEAQ (reference sequence). In DNA, the CDR3 is TGTGCCAGCAGCTTAGGGAGGACCGGGGAGGGAGACACTGAAGCTTTCTTT. As protein: CASSLGRTGEGDTEAFF. The variable domain in full, with the rest retrieved from reference TRBV7-9 and TRBJ1-1, is DTGVSQNPRHKITKRGQNVTFRCDPISEHNRLYWYRQTLGQGPEFLTYFQNEAQLEKSRLLSDRFSAERPKGSFSTLEIQRTEQGDSAMYLCASSLGRTGEGDTEAFFGQGTRLTVV.

The rearrangement joins TRBV6-1 to TRBJ2-1, with TRBD2 identical over 9 bases. V trimming: 8 bases; J trimming: 6 bases; junction bases outside the gene matches: 5. Germline lookup yields CDR1 MNHNS and CDR2 SASEGT. The CDR3 is 13 amino acids. The CDR3 DNA reads as TGTGCCAGCGATCTAGCGGGGCCCAATGAGCAGTTCTTC. Translated: CASDLAGPNEQFF.

This clone was counted between two and nine times. The chain uses TRBV6-4 and TRBJ2-2; 9 bases line up with TRBD1. Trimming removed 3 bases from V and 7 bases from J; junction bases left unmatched: 9. Looked up from germline, CDR1 is MRHNA and CDR2 is SNTAGT. The CDR3 contains 16 residues. CDR3 bases: TGTGCCAGCAGTGATTCCCCCGGGACAGGGTTCGGGGAGCTGTTTTTT. Translated: CASSDSPGTGFGELFF.

The V gene is TRBV7-2, the J gene TRBJ2-5; TRBD1 aligns across 12 bases. The CDR3 runs 15 residues. Trimming cost V 4 bases and J 5 bases; bases outside gene matches: 5. Germline V gene data show CDR1 as SGHTA and CDR2 as FQGNSA. CDR3 residues: CASSSPGQGAETQYF. DNA of the CDR3: TGTGCCAGCAGCTCACCGGGACAGGGGGCTGAGACCCAGTACTTC.

The chain uses TRBV28 and TRBJ1-4, with 8 bases aligning to TRBD1. The germline gives CDR1 MDHEN, CDR2 SYDVKM. Trimming at V came to 4 bases and at J to 7 bases, leaving 14 bases not matched to a gene. This CDR3 has 17 residues. DNA for the CDR3: TGTGCCAGCAGTTCAGGACAGGGAGGAACTCTCGGTGAAAAACTGTTTTTT. This gives the protein CASSSGQGGTLGEKLFF.

Only one count was recorded for this clone. This chain links TRBV2 with TRBJ2-2; TRBD1 agrees at 9 bases. Germline loops: CDR1 SNHLY, CDR2 FYNNEI. After removal of 5 bases from V and 4 bases from J, the junction contained 8 bases not matched to a gene. The CDR3 totals 16 residues. The CDR3 sequence is CASSTTGGRVTGELFF. CDR3 DNA sequence: TGTGCCAGCAGTACTACAGGGGGCCGGGTCACCGGGGAGCTGTTTTTT.

The CDR3 is CASTRQGLAGLTGELFF. The CDR3 region has the DNA TGTGCCAGCACCCGCCAGGGACTAGCGGGGCTGACCGGGGAGCTGTTTTTT. The J gene is TRBJ2-2, the V gene TRBV27; 13 bases are shared with TRBD2. Germline V lookup: CDR1 MNHEY, CDR2 SMNVEV (reference sequence). The trim removed 7 bases at V and 5 bases at J, leaving 10 bases unmatched. This CDR3 region has 17 residues.

This chain uses TRBV27 with TRBJ1-1; 7 bases agree with TRBD1. Germline V gene sequence: CDR1 MNHEY, CDR2 SMNVEV (reference sequence). J gave up 1 base and V 3 bases, and 5 bases lay outside the gene matches. This CDR3 is built from 15 residues. CDR3 amino acids: CASSLRGLGNTEAFF. The DNA for the CDR3 is TGTGCCAGCAGTTTGAGGGGGCTTGGGAACACTGAAGCTTTCTTT.

The chain recombines TRBV11-2 with TRBJ2-5, with D possibly TRBD1 on 7 matching bases. The end of the DNA aligns better with TRBJ2-7, so the J call may be wrong. CDR3 size: 14 residues. The germline gives CDR1 SGHAT, CDR2 FQNNGV. CDR3: CASSSGDRSYEQYF. The CDR3 nucleotides are TGTGCCAGCAGTTCGGGGGACAGATCCTACGAGCAGTACTTC.

The rearrangement links TRBV5-1 to TRBJ2-7, with TRBD1 matching over 11 bases. The J segment lost 2 bases and the V segment lost 4 bases, leaving 5 bases of the junction unmatched. This CDR3 is built from 15 residues. CDR1 and CDR2 from the germline V gene are SGHRS and YFSETQ. CDR3 in amino acids: CASSQTGQGAYEQYF. For the CDR3, the DNA is TGCGCCAGCAGCCAAACGGGACAGGGGGCCTACGAGCAGTACTTC.

V gene TRBV6-5 combines with J gene TRBJ2-7; possible D gene TRBD2, 5 bases. Trimming left V 9 bases short and J 3 bases short, with 15 bases between. Germline V gene data show CDR1 as MNHEY and CDR2 as SVGAGI. The CDR3 has 13 residues. The CDR3 DNA sequence: TGTGCCAGTGGACCTCCAGCGGACTACGAGCAGTACTTC. Encoded protein: CASGPPADYEQYF.

This rearrangement joins TRBV9 to TRBJ2-5; 10 nucleotides match TRBD2. This CDR3 has 17 residues. Germline CDR1 is SGDLS and CDR2 is YYNGEE. The V gene end was trimmed by 0 bases and the J gene end by 2 bases; junction bases not matched to a gene: 7. The CDR3 sequence is CASSVGASGGVQETQYF. The DNA of the CDR3 is TGTGCCAGCAGCGTAGGCGCTAGCGGGGGCGTACAAGAGACCCAGTACTTC.

The chain joins TRBV4-3 to TRBJ1-1; 8 nucleotides agree with TRBD1. The CDR3 loop spans 13 amino acids. The ends lost 0 bases at V and 11 bases at J; junction bases unmatched: 5. CDR1 LGHNA and CDR2 YSLEER come from the germline V gene. Written as DNA, the CDR3 is TGCGCCAGCAGCCAAGATCGACAGGGGCTTGCTTTCTTT. This gives the protein CASSQDRQGLAFF.

Concerning this clone: Its ends do not fully match the called genes, so a read error is possible. This chain links TRBV18 with TRBJ1-6; 7 nucleotides match TRBD1. Germline V lookup: CDR1 KGHSH, CDR2 LQKENI. CDR3 length equals 16 residues. The DNA of the CDR3 is TGTGCCAGCCCACCTGGACAGGCTTACTATAATTCACCCCTCCACTTT. Translating gives CASPPGQAYYNSPLHF.

The chain recombines TRBV30 with TRBJ2-1; D might be TRBD1 (5 bases). Looked up from germline, CDR1 is GTSNPN and CDR2 is SVGIG (reference sequence). CDR3 size: 15 residues. V was trimmed by 0 bases and J by 4 bases, leaving 13 bases between them. The CDR3 protein is CAWSVPPDTYNEQFF. CDR3 DNA sequence: TGTGCCTGGAGTGTACCCCCGGACACTTACAATGAGCAGTTCTTC.